This TCR beta chain is from a study of molecular identifiers for immune sequencing clone quantification. A few counts support this clonotype. TCRdb reprocessed the PCR reads with MiXCR, giving one entry per CDR3 protein. In the table there are over 550,000 distinct CDR3 sequences, about 25% of which are singletons. This CDR3 is 13 amino acids long. Germline loops: CDR1 MNHNS, CDR2 SASEGT. V lost 2 bases and J 4 bases, leaving 8 bases between the germline ends. The chain is built from TRBV6-1 and TRBJ2-5, with D uncertain. This TCR was sampled from a human donor in good health. Some libraries in this study had Jurkat cell RNA spiked in. The sequencing sample was made of naive CD8+ T cells from blood, with Jurkat cell RNA spiked in. Subset reported: FACS-sorted CD8+CD4-CCR7+CD45RA+ naive T cells. CDR3 nucleotide sequence: TGTGCCAGCAGTGAAAACGACGGAGAGACCCAGTACTTC. The encoded protein is CASSENDGETQYF.